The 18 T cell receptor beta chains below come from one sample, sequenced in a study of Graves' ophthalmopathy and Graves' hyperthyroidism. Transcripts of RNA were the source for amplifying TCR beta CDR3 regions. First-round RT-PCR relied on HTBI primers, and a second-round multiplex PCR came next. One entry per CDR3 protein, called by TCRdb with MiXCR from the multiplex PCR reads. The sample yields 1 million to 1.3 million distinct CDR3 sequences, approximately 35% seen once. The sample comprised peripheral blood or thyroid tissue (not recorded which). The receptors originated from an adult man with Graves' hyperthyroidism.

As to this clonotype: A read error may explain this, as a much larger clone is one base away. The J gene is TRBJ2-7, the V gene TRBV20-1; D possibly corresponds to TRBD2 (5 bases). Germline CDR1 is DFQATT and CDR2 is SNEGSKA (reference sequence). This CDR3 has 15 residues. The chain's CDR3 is CSARDLAGLSYEQHF. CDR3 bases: TGCAGTGCTAGAGATTTGGCGGGCCTCTCCTACGAGCAGCACTTC.

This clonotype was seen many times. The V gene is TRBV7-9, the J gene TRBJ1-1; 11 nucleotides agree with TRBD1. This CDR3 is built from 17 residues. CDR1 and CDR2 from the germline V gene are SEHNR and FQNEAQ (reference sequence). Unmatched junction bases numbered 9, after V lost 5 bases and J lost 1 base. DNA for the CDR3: TGTGCCAGCAGCGTTCGGACAGGGGGCATTGGGAACACTGAAGCTTTCTTT. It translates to CASSVRTGGIGNTEAFF.

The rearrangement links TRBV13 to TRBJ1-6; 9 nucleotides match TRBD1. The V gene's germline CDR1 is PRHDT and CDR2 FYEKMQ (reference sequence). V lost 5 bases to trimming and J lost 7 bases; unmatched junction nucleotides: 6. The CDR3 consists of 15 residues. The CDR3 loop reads CASSHGTGRNSPLHF. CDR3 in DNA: TGTGCCAGCAGCCATGGGACAGGGAGGAATTCACCCCTCCACTTT.

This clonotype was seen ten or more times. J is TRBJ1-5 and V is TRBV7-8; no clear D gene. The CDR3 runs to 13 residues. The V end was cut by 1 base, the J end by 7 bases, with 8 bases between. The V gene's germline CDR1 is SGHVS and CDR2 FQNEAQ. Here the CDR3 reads CASSLDQEQPQHF. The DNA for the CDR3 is TGTGCCAGCAGCTTAGACCAAGAACAGCCCCAGCATTTT. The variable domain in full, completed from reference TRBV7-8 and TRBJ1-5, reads GAGVSQSPRYKVAKRGQDVALRCDPISGHVSLFWYQQALGQGPEFLTYFQNEAQLDKSGLPSDRFFAERPEGSVSTLKIQRTQQEDSAVYLCASSLDQEQPQHFGDGTRLSIL.

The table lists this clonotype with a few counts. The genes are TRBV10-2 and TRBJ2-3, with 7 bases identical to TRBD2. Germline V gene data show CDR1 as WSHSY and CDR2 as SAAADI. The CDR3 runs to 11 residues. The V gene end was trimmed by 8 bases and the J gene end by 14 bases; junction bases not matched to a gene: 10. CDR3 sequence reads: CASGDGLGRYF. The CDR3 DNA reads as TGCGCCAGCGGGGATGGACTAGGGCGGTATTTT.

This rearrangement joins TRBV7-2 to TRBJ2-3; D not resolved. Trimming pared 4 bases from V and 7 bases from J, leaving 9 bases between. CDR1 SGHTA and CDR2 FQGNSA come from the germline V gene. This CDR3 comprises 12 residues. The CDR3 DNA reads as TGTGCCAGCAGCTCCCCCGGACATACGCAGTATTTT. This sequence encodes CASSSPGHTQYF.

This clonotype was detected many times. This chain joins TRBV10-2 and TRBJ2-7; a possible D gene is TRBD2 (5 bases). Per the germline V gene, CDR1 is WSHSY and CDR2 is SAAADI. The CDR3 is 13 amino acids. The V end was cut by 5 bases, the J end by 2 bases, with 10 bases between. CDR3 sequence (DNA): TGCGCCAGCAGTCGGCAGAGGGCCTACGAGCAGTACTTC. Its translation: CASSRQRAYEQYF.

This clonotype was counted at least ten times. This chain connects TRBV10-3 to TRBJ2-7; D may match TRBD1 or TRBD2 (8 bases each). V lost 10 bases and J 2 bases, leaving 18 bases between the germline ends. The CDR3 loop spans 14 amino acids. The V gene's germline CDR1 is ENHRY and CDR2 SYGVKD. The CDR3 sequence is CATGGTGSTYEQYF. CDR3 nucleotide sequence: TGTGCCACGGGGGGGACAGGCTCGACCTACGAGCAGTACTTC.

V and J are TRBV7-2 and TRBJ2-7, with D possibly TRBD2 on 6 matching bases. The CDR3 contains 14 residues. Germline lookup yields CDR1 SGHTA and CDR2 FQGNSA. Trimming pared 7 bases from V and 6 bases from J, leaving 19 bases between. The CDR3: CASTWAVVGGEQYF. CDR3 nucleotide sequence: TGTGCCAGCACATGGGCGGTCGTCGGGGGCGAGCAGTACTTC.

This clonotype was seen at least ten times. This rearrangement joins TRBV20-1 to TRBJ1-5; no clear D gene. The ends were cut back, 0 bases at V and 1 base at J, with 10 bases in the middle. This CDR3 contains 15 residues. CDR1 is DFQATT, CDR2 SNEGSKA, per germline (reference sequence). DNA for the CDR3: TGCAGTGCTAGAGAGGTCGGCCCAAGCAATCAGCCCCAGCATTTT. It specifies CSAREVGPSNQPQHF.

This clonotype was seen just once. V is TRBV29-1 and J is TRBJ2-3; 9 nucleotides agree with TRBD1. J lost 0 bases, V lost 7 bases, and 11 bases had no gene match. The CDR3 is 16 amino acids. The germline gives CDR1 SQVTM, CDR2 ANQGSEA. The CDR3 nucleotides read TGCAGCGCTCAGGAAACAGGGGGCGGGAGCACAGATACGCAGTATTTT. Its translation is CSAQETGGGSTDTQYF.

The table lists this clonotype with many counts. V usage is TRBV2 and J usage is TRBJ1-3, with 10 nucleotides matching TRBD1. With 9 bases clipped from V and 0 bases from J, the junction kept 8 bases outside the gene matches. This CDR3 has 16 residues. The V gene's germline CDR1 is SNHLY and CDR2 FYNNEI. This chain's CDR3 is CARSRDRGLSGNTIYF. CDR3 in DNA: TGTGCCAGATCCCGGGACAGGGGACTCTCTGGAAACACCATATATTTT.

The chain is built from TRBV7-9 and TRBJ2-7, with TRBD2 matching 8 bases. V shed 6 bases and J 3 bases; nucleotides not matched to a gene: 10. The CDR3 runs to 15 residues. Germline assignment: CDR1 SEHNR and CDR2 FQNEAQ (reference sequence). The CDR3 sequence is CASSFQAGAGYEQYF. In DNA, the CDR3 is TGTGCCAGCAGTTTCCAAGCGGGAGCCGGCTACGAGCAGTACTTC.

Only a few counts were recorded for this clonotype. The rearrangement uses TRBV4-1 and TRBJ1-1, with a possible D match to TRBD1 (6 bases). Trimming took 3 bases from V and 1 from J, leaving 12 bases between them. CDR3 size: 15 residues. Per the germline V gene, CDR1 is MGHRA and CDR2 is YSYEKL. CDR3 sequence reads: CASSQELDRNTEAFF. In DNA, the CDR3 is TGCGCCAGCAGCCAGGAATTGGACAGGAACACTGAAGCTTTCTTT.

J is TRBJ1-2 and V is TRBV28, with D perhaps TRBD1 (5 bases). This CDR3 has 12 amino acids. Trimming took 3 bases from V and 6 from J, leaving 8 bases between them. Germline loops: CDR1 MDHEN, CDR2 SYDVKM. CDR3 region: CASSFDRHGYTF. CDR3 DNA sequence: TGTGCCAGCAGTTTTGACAGACATGGCTACACCTTC.

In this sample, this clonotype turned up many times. The chain's CDR3 is CATSSGQGQGQETQYF. CDR3 DNA: TGTGCCACCAGCAGCGGACAGGGACAGGGGCAAGAGACCCAGTACTTC. The gene calls are TRBV15 and TRBJ2-5; 10 bases align to TRBD1. Germline CDR1 and CDR2: LNHNV and YYDKDF (reference sequence). The CDR3 consists of 16 residues. Germline trimming cut 3 bases from V and 2 bases from J; bases unmatched to any gene: 6.

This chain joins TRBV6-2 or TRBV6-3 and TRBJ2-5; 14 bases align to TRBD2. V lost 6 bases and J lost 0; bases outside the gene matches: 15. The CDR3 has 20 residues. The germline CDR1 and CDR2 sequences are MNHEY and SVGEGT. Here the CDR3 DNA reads TGTGCCAGCAGCCCACCCGGAGGACTAGCGGGGGGTGGGTACCAAGAGACCCAGTACTTC. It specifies CASSPPGGLAGGGYQETQYF.

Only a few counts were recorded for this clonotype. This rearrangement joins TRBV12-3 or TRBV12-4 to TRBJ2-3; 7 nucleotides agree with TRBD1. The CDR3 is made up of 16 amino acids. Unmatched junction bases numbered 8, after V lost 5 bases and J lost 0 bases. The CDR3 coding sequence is TGTGCCAGCAGTCTCAACAGGGGTGGAAGCACAGATACGCAGTATTTT. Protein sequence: CASSLNRGGSTDTQYF.